This TCR beta chain emerged from a study of blood T cell repertoires in COVID-19. The wider study: Sources were T cells, B-cell-depleted T cells, or PBMCs; the material itself was cDNA or gDNA.

There are 14 residues in the CDR3. V lost 4 bases to trimming and J lost 1 base; unmatched junction nucleotides: 3. CDR1 and CDR2 from the germline V gene are MNHEY and SVGEGT. Method: immunoSEQ multiplex PCR; TCRdb's copy keeps in-frame clones and lacks some. The sample has roughly 200,000 clones, approximately 90% seen once. This clone was recorded only once. Study members were between about 18 and 100 years old and lived in 24 US regions. Which cohort a participant joined came from the clinical history participants gave. The TCR sequence derives from a woman between 35 and 50 years old with acute COVID-19. This chain joins TRBV6-2 or TRBV6-3 and TRBJ1-2, with 7 bases aligning to TRBD1. Sequenced: PBMCs or T cells enriched from blood (not recorded which). DNA of the CDR3: TGTGCCAGCAGTTGGACAGGAGATAACTATGGCTACACCTTC. Translated, it gives CASSWTGDNYGYTF.